A selection of T cell receptor beta chains follows, all from one sample in a study of T cell repertoires in cytomegalovirus infection. TCRdb ran MiXCR on the reads and lists one entry per CDR3 protein. The sample lists about 310,000 distinct CDR3 sequences; roughly 15% were seen once. The sample comprised PBMCs. These receptors all come from a human donor in good health (CMV status not recorded). Some clones in this sample may be carry-over from other donors' samples. Each CDR3 is given with its conserved first and last residue. The order of the fields is V gene, clone size, J gene, D gene, CDR3 DNA, CDR3 protein. A D gene is named only where the DNA matches it firmly. A row's size may be missing; if present it is once, few, many or a size class.

V gene: TRBV5-4
clone size: few
J gene: TRBJ2-1
D gene: TRBD2
CDR3 DNA: TGTGCCAGCAGCCAAAGCGGGGGGCCCGATCCTAATGAGCAGTTCTTC
CDR3 protein: CASSQSGGPDPNEQFF

V gene: TRBV7-2
clone size: many
J gene: TRBJ1-3
D gene: .
CDR3 DNA: TGTGCCAGCACCTTTTCCAGTGGAAACACCATATATTTT
CDR3 protein: CASTFSSGNTIYF

V gene: TRBV18
clone size: .
J gene: TRBJ2-2
D gene: .
CDR3 DNA: TGTGCCAGCTCACCAGGGCGGACAGTCCAAGGGGAGCTGTTTTTT
CDR3 protein: CASSPGRTVQGELFF

V gene: TRBV27
clone size: many
J gene: TRBJ1-6
D gene: TRBD1
CDR3 DNA: TGTGCCAGCAGCTCCGGGACAGGGGGTTCACCCCTCCACTTT
CDR3 protein: CASSSGTGGSPLHF

V gene: TRBV19
clone size: few
J gene: TRBJ2-3
D gene: .
CDR3 DNA: TGTGCCAGTAGTAGCGACGCGGATACGCAGTATTTT
CDR3 protein: CASSSDADTQYF

V gene: TRBV7-9
clone size: few
J gene: TRBJ2-5
D gene: .
CDR3 DNA: TGTGCCAGCAGCTTAGCGTTGCTGGCCTTCGGGTACCAAGAGACCCAGTACTTC
CDR3 protein: CASSLALLAFGYQETQYF

V gene: TRBV27
clone size: .
J gene: TRBJ2-5
D gene: .
CDR3 DNA: TGTGCCAGCAGTCGGAGTTTCGGGGCAGGGGCAGAAGAGACCCAGTACTTC
CDR3 protein: CASSRSFGAGAEETQYF

V gene: TRBV6-2/TRBV6-3
clone size: many
J gene: TRBJ2-6
D gene: TRBD1
CDR3 DNA: TGTGCCAGCAGTCGTATCCAGGGGGCGGGGGGGGCCAACGTCCTGACTTTC
CDR3 protein: CASSRIQGAGGANVLTF

V gene: TRBV12-3/TRBV12-4
clone size: .
J gene: TRBJ1-3
D gene: .
CDR3 DNA: TGTGCCAGCAGTCCCCCCGGGACCCGGAACACCATATATTTT
CDR3 protein: CASSPPGTRNTIYF

V gene: TRBV7-2
clone size: many
J gene: TRBJ2-5
D gene: .
CDR3 DNA: TGTGCCAGCAGAAGGGGCAGCGGGGAGACCCAGTACTTC
CDR3 protein: CASRRGSGETQYF

V gene: TRBV6-5
clone size: few
J gene: TRBJ2-3
D gene: .
CDR3 DNA: TGTGCCAGCAGTCCCACCCCGAGTACTAGCTGGGCAGATACGCAGTATTTT
CDR3 protein: CASSPTPSTSWADTQYF

V gene: TRBV20-1
clone size: .
J gene: TRBJ2-2
D gene: .
CDR3 DNA: TGCAGTGCTAGAGAGCGGGTCACCGGGAAGCTGTTTTTT
CDR3 protein: CSARERVTGKLFF

V gene: TRBV7-9
clone size: many
J gene: TRBJ1-1
D gene: .
CDR3 DNA: TGTGCCAGCAGCTCGAGAAACACTGAAGCTTTCTTT
CDR3 protein: CASSSRNTEAFF